This T cell receptor beta chain comes out of a study of blood T cell repertoires in COVID-19. V lost 7 bases, J lost 0 bases, and 13 bases lay in between. CDR1 and CDR2 (germline): GTSNPN, SVGIG (reference sequence). The CDR3 has 15 amino acids. Profiling relied on immunoSEQ multiplex PCR, and the TCRdb table lists in-frame clones only, not all of them. The sample lists 200,000 or so clones, approximately 90% seen once, with 9.5% to 14% in the top ten. This clone was detected once. This chain joins TRBV30 and TRBJ2-6, with a possible D match to TRBD1 (6 bases). This clonotype was sampled from a man aged 25-45 years who had recovered from COVID-19. Sequencing used PBMCs or T cells enriched from blood (not recorded which). CDR3 sequence (DNA): TGTGCCTTCCCCTCACAGGGCTCTGGGGCCAACGTCCTGACTTTC. It specifies CAFPSQGSGANVLTF.